The source of this T cell receptor beta chain is a study of blood T cell repertoires in COVID-19. In the study overall: COVID-19 samples collected from the United States, Italy and Spain covered acute and convalescent phases. T cells, B-cell-depleted T cells, or PBMCs provided the cDNA or gDNA that served as material.

The V and J ends lost 3 bases and 0 bases respectively, with 8 bases between them. The CDR3 has 15 residues. Germline CDR1 and CDR2: KGHDR and SFDVKD. Original data processing: Reference gene primer amplification in the assay estimated nucleated cell counts. The protocol was immunoSEQ multiplex PCR, while the TCRdb copy is restricted to in-frame clones and leaves out a portion. The V and J calls and clone size were taken over from that table, and D and trimming were inferred from the DNA. Of 100,000 to 150,000 clones listed, roughly four fifths are singletons. Sequencing input: peripheral blood. This sequence was found in a woman aged 60-75 years with acute or convalescent COVID-19. The rearrangement joins TRBV24-1 to TRBJ2-4, with D perhaps matching TRBD2 (5 bases). The CDR3 here is CATSDAGLAKNIQYF. The CDR3 DNA is TGTGCCACCAGTGATGCGGGTCTAGCCAAAAACATTCAGTACTTC.